The 27 T cell receptor beta chains given below trace back to one sample, sequenced in a study of identical twins. TCRdb reprocessed the 5' RACE reads with MiXCR, giving one entry per CDR3 protein. The table lists about 890,000 distinct CDR3 sequences, about 12% of them singletons. These records were also assigned to another study, of yellow fever vaccine responses in identical twins.

Specimen: PBMCs. The receptors here all came from a woman aged 18 to 35 in good health.

V and J are TRBV6-5 and TRBJ1-2; 7 nucleotides line up with TRBD1. The CDR3 sequence is 14 residues long. The junction had 6 bases not matched to a gene; V was cut back by 5 bases and J by 3 bases. Per the germline V gene, CDR1 is MNHEY and CDR2 is SVGAGI. The CDR3 DNA reads TGTGCCAGCAGTAACAGGGGAGGTTACTATGGCTACACCTTC. Its translation: CASSNRGGYYGYTF.

This clonotype was picked up a small number of times. The CDR3 DNA reads as TGCAGTGCCGAGTCCCGGGCTGAGCAGTTCTTC. It is translated as CSAESRAEQFF. The chain links TRBV20-1 to TRBJ2-1; D ambiguous. Per germline, CDR1 DFQATT and CDR2 SNEGSKA (reference sequence). This CDR3 spans 11 amino acids. V lost 6 bases, J lost 9 bases, and 12 bases lay in between.

In this sample, this clonotype turned up a few times. The chain combines TRBV12-5 with TRBJ2-1; a weak D match, TRBD2 (6 bases). The CDR3 contains 15 residues. V was cut by 0 bases and J by 7 bases, with 13 bases left in between. CDR1 and CDR2 (germline): LGHNT, FRNRAP. CDR3 nucleotides: TGTGCTAGTGGTTTGGTGGAGGGTTTATCTAATGAGCAGTTCTTC. Translation gives CASGLVEGLSNEQFF.

The chain's CDR3 is CASSVKGPHEQFF. CDR3 nucleotide sequence: TGTGCCAGCAGTGTTAAGGGTCCCCATGAGCAGTTCTTC. The rearrangement joins TRBV2 to TRBJ2-1; D is undetermined. This CDR3 is built from 13 residues. V gave up 4 bases and J gave up 8 bases, with 12 bases separating them. Germline assignment: CDR1 SNHLY and CDR2 FYNNEI.

Only a few counts were recorded for this clonotype. The V gene is TRBV20-1, the J gene TRBJ2-7; 11 bases line up with TRBD2. Looked up from germline, CDR1 is DFQATT and CDR2 is SNEGSKA (reference sequence). This CDR3 has 13 amino acids. Germline trimming cut 6 bases from V and 9 bases from J; bases unmatched to any gene: 10. The CDR3 DNA is TGCAGTGCCAAACTAGCGGGAGCATTTGTGCAGTACTTC. It translates to CSAKLAGAFVQYF.

The rearrangement links TRBV13 to TRBJ2-5; D unresolved. With 3 bases removed from V and 1 base from J, the gap between germline ends came to 9 bases. This CDR3 region has 14 residues. Germline V gene data show CDR1 as PRHDT and CDR2 as FYEKMQ (reference sequence). The CDR3 sequence is CASSFVAVQETQYF. In DNA form, the CDR3 reads TGTGCCAGCAGCTTCGTTGCAGTCCAAGAGACCCAGTACTTC.

The chain is built from TRBV5-1 and TRBJ2-7; D remains unclear. The V end was cut by 0 bases, the J end by 3 bases, with 13 bases between. The CDR3 has 15 residues. Germline V CDR1 and CDR2: SGHRS, YFSETQ. The CDR3 sequence is CASSLVSAPYYEQYV. In DNA, the CDR3 is TGCGCCAGCAGCTTGGTGTCAGCTCCCTACTACGAGCAGTACGTC.

This clonotype showed up just a few times. V usage is TRBV24-1 and J usage is TRBJ1-5; maybe TRBD1 (6 bases). V was shortened by 8 bases and J by 3 bases, with 10 bases between the two germline ends. Germline values: CDR1 KGHDR, CDR2 SFDVKD. The CDR3 totals 13 residues. The CDR3 DNA follows: TGTGCCACCACGGCAGGGGCCAATCAGCCCCAGCATTTT. Amino acids: CATTAGANQPQHF.

This clonotype was counted only a few times. The chain employs TRBV3-1 and TRBJ2-7; possibly TRBD1 for D (6 bases). The germline CDR1 and CDR2 sequences are LGHDT and YNNKEL (reference sequence). V lost 1 base and J 5 bases, leaving 9 bases between the germline ends. The CDR3 has 13 residues. For the CDR3, the DNA is TGTGCCAGCAGCCAAGTCCCAGGGGACGAGCAGTACGTC. Translating gives CASSQVPGDEQYV.

The V call is TRBV20-1, the J call TRBJ2-3; D is undetermined. CDR1 is DFQATT, CDR2 SNEGSKA, per germline (reference sequence). The CDR3 runs 12 residues. The V end lost 3 bases, the J end lost 4 bases, and 8 bases lay between the germline ends. CDR3 in DNA: TGCAGTGCTAGTCCTTCACCAGATACGCAGTATTTT. Its protein is CSASPSPDTQYF.

This clonotype appeared many times. The J gene is TRBJ2-5, the V gene TRBV12-3 or TRBV12-4; TRBD2 is a possible D gene (5 bases). V was pared by 5 bases and J by 3 bases, with 7 bases between. This CDR3 has 12 amino acids. CDR3 in amino acids: CASSTSKETQYF. CDR3 DNA: TGTGCCAGCAGTACTAGTAAAGAGACCCAGTACTTC.

Many counts were recorded for this clonotype. The chain employs TRBV5-1 and TRBJ1-4; D perhaps matches TRBD1 (6 bases). V lost 0 bases and J 14 bases, leaving 14 bases between the germline ends. CDR1 and CDR2 (germline): SGHRS, YFSETQ. This CDR3 is 13 amino acids long. The CDR3 sequence is CASSLEGGGLLFF. Here the CDR3 DNA reads TGCGCCAGCAGCTTGGAAGGGGGTGGACTCCTGTTTTTT.

This clonotype was seen at least ten times. The V gene is TRBV12-3 or TRBV12-4, the J gene TRBJ2-2, with D hard to call. V was shortened by 3 bases and J by 5 bases, with 7 bases between the two germline ends. The CDR3 spans 13 residues. The CDR3 DNA reads as TGTGCCAGCAGTTTTCCAGATACCGGGGAGCTGTTTTTT. It specifies CASSFPDTGELFF.

In this sample, this clonotype turned up a few times. This chain connects TRBV7-2 to TRBJ2-7; a weak D match, TRBD1 (6 bases). The CDR3 covers 16 residues. Germline V gene data show CDR1 as SGHTA and CDR2 as FQGNSA. The V and J ends lost 4 bases and 5 bases respectively, with 21 bases between them. The CDR3 DNA reads TGTGCCAGCAGCTCCGGGTTCTACAGGGTTTTCGACGAGCAGTACTTC. Translation gives CASSSGFYRVFDEQYF.

Many counts were recorded for this clonotype. The chain joins TRBV12-3 or TRBV12-4 to TRBJ2-7; TRBD1 or TRBD2 may be the D gene (6 bases each). V shed 3 bases and J shed 3 bases, with 21 bases lying between them. CDR3 size: 17 residues. The DNA for the CDR3 is TGTGCCAGCAGTTTGCGAGGGGGAGGAAGTTTTTACTACGAGCAGTACTTC. Amino acid sequence: CASSLRGGGSFYYEQYF.

This clonotype was seen a few times. This chain connects TRBV7-9 to TRBJ2-2; tentatively, D is TRBD2 (5 bases). The germline gives CDR1 SEHNR, CDR2 FQNEAQ (reference sequence). This CDR3 has 14 amino acids. The V and J ends lost 3 bases and 5 bases respectively, with 10 bases between them. The CDR3 nucleotides read TGTGCCAGCAGCTTTGAGGGAGAGACCGGGGAGCTGTTTTTT. Translating gives CASSFEGETGELFF.

In this sample, this clonotype turned up many times. This chain links TRBV5-1 with TRBJ2-3; 7 bases align to TRBD1. V lost 0 bases, J lost 7 bases, and 2 bases stayed unmatched. This CDR3 spans 13 amino acids. The V gene's germline CDR1 is SGHRS and CDR2 YFSETQ. The DNA for the CDR3 is TGCGCCAGCAGCTTGGGACAGGGTTATACGCAGTATTTT. Its translation is CASSLGQGYTQYF.

There are a few counts of this clonotype. The chain uses TRBV10-2 and TRBJ2-6; 8 bases line up with TRBD1. V shed 8 bases and J 1 base; nucleotides not matched to a gene: 13. Germline loops: CDR1 WSHSY, CDR2 SAAADI. This CDR3 region has 18 residues. CDR3 protein: CASGGTDRVRSGANVLTF. The CDR3 bases are TGCGCCAGCGGGGGTACGGACAGGGTGAGGTCTGGGGCCAACGTCCTGACTTTC.

CDR3 DNA: TGCAGTGCTAGGCCACAAGCGGGGGGGCCAGATACGCAGTATTTT. Protein sequence: CSARPQAGGPDTQYF. V usage is TRBV20-1 and J usage is TRBJ2-3, with 10 bases that match TRBD2. Looked up from germline, CDR1 is DFQATT and CDR2 is SNEGSKA (reference sequence). V trimming: 3 bases; J trimming: 4 bases; junction bases outside the gene matches: 7. This CDR3 region has 15 residues.

V gene TRBV6-5 combines with J gene TRBJ2-1; D is unresolved. Trimming pared 3 bases from V and 4 bases from J, leaving 19 bases between. CDR1 is MNHEY and CDR2 is SVGAGI in the germline V gene. The CDR3 has 17 residues. The CDR3 coding sequence is TGTGCCAGCAGTTATACATCCTGGGGTGGCTATTACAATGAGCAGTTCTTC. Protein sequence: CASSYTSWGGYYNEQFF.

In this sample, this clonotype turned up many times. This CDR3 reads CASSLVPFYGYTF. The CDR3 DNA is TGTGCCAGCAGCTTAGTTCCTTTCTATGGCTACACCTTC. The chain combines TRBV7-2 with TRBJ1-2; D call uncertain. CDR1 and CDR2 (germline): SGHTA, FQGNSA. With 1 base removed from V and 4 bases from J, the gap between germline ends came to 7 bases. This CDR3 contains 13 residues.

The rearrangement links TRBV18 to TRBJ2-1; D perhaps matches TRBD2 (5 bases). The CDR3 runs 16 residues. V dropped 3 bases and J dropped 9 bases, with 21 bases sitting between them. CDR1 KGHSH and CDR2 LQKENI come from the germline V gene. Written as DNA, the CDR3 is TGTGCCAGCTCACCGGGTCTAGCCCTAGTCCGGGGTGAGCAGTTCTTC. Translated: CASSPGLALVRGEQFF.

The chain joins TRBV29-1 to TRBJ2-2; the match to TRBD1 covers 8 bases. CDR1 and CDR2 (germline): SQVTM, ANQGSEA. The V segment lost 5 bases and the J segment 4 bases; nucleotides outside the gene matches: 6. The CDR3 contains 14 residues. The CDR3 reads CSVSGQGGTGELFF. CDR3 nucleotides: TGCAGCGTTTCCGGACAGGGCGGCACCGGGGAGCTGTTTTTT.

This clonotype was recorded at least ten times. The V and J genes are TRBV6-1 and TRBJ1-1; D gene ambiguous. The germline V gene encodes CDR1 MNHNS and CDR2 SASEGT. The CDR3 totals 14 residues. Trimming removed 6 bases at V and 5 bases at J, with 16 bases between. The chain's CDR3 is CASSRGPAGTEAFF. The DNA for the CDR3 is TGTGCCAGCAGCCGCGGACCGGCGGGGACTGAAGCTTTCTTT.

The genes are TRBV15 and TRBJ2-1, with 8 bases aligning to TRBD1. Germline-derived CDR1 and CDR2 are LNHNV and YYDKDF (reference sequence). The trim removed 0 bases at V and 8 bases at J, leaving 15 bases unmatched. The CDR3 loop spans 18 amino acids. Written as DNA, the CDR3 is TGTGCCACCAGCAGAGAGAGGACAGGGCTTCTTGGAACCCATGAGCAGTTCTTC. Translation gives CATSRERTGLLGTHEQFF.

The rearrangement joins TRBV12-3 or TRBV12-4 to TRBJ2-5; 7 nucleotides align to TRBD1. This CDR3 is built from 16 residues. V trimming: 4 bases; J trimming: 4 bases; junction bases outside the gene matches: 12. CDR3 protein: CASSSPGGGGRETQYF. The CDR3 DNA follows: TGTGCCAGCAGTTCCCCAGGGGGTGGGGGTCGAGAGACCCAGTACTTC.

Of note for this clonotype: At one end the junction does not follow the germline gene, possibly because of a read error. The rearrangement uses TRBV6-1 and TRBJ2-5, with a possible D match to TRBD2 (6 bases). Germline V gene sequence: CDR1 MNHNS, CDR2 SASEGT. The CDR3 runs to 15 residues. CDR3 in DNA: TGTGCCAGCAGACCCCGGGGGTTGGGTCAAGGGACCCAGTACTTC. This gives the protein CASRPRGLGQGTQYF.